These 8 T cell receptor beta chains originate from one sample sequenced in a study of technical replicates of blood from four donors. Here immunoSEQ multiplex PCR was the method, and the copy in TCRdb shows in-frame clones only, minus some. The sample yields more than 90,000 clones, roughly 95% seen once. Sequencing input: T cells isolated from PBMCs. Receptor source: a human donor in good health.

This sequence joins TRBV7-6 and TRBJ1-4; D unclear. Germline V CDR1 and CDR2: SGHVS, FNYEAQ. Deletions cut 6 bases from V and 0 bases from J, with 11 bases between. The CDR3 is made up of 15 amino acids. The CDR3 nucleotides are TGTGCCAGCAGTTCCCGCGGGGCAACTAATGAAAAACTGTTTTTT. The encoded protein is CASSSRGATNEKLFF.

The gene calls are TRBV5-1 and TRBJ1-3; the D is unclear. V was pared by 0 bases and J by 1 base, with 8 bases between. The CDR3 contains 15 residues. Germline V CDR1 and CDR2: SGHRS, YFSETQ. The chain's CDR3 is CASSLDGQSGNTIYF. The CDR3 DNA reads as TGCGCCAGCAGCTTGGATGGGCAATCTGGAAACACCATATATTTT.

V and J are TRBV28 and TRBJ2-7, with D possibly TRBD1 on 5 matching bases. Trimming shortened V by 1 base and J by 2 bases, and 12 bases separated the two germline ends. This CDR3 is built from 15 residues. Germline-derived CDR1 and CDR2 are MDHEN and SYDVKM. CDR3 nucleotide sequence: TGTGCCAGCAGTTTATTGGGGCAGTCGCCCTACGAGCAGTACTTC. Amino acid sequence: CASSLLGQSPYEQYF.

This chain links TRBV9 with TRBJ2-3; a possible D gene is TRBD1 (6 bases). Trimming took 5 bases from V and 2 from J, leaving 18 bases between them. CDR3 size: 16 residues. The germline V gene encodes CDR1 SGDLS and CDR2 YYNGEE. The CDR3 protein is CASRGADREITDTQYF. The CDR3 coding sequence is TGTGCCAGCAGGGGGGCTGATCGCGAAATCACAGATACGCAGTATTTT.

V and J are TRBV5-1 and TRBJ2-1; 8 nucleotides agree with TRBD1. Germline CDR1 is SGHRS and CDR2 is YFSETQ. The CDR3 runs to 14 residues. The V segment lost 3 bases and the J segment 4 bases; nucleotides outside the gene matches: 3. This CDR3 is CASSSGQAYNEQFF. The CDR3 nucleotides read TGCGCCAGCAGCTCGGGACAGGCGTACAATGAGCAGTTCTTC.

V is TRBV28 and J is TRBJ2-2, with 8 bases fitting TRBD2. This CDR3 has 15 amino acids. Looked up from germline, CDR1 is MDHEN and CDR2 is SYDVKM. The V gene end was trimmed by 2 bases and the J gene end by 1 base; junction bases not matched to a gene: 0. CDR3 residues: CASSLLAGNTGELFF. The CDR3 DNA follows: TGTGCCAGCAGTTTACTAGCGGGGAACACCGGGGAGCTGTTTTTT. Variable domain in full (rest from reference TRBV28 and TRBJ2-2): DVKVTQSSRYLVKRTGEKVFLECVQDMDHENMFWYRQDPGLGLRLIYFSYDVKMKEKGDIPEGYSVSREKKERFSLILESASTNQTSMYLCASSLLAGNTGELFFGEGSRLTVL.

The chain is built from TRBV7-2 and TRBJ1-1, with D maybe TRBD1 (6 bases). CDR1 is SGHTA, CDR2 FQGNSA, per germline. The V gene lost 6 bases and the J gene lost 4 bases, with 15 bases spanning the gap. This CDR3 contains 14 residues. CDR3 in DNA: TGTGCCAGCAGTCCTGTTGGGGGCCTCACTGAAGCTTTCTTT. Amino acids: CASSPVGGLTEAFF. Looking up the rest from reference TRBV7-2 and TRBJ1-1 gives the full variable domain: GAGVSQSPSNKVTEKGKDVELRCDPISGHTALYWYRQSLGQGLEFLIYFQGNSAPDKSGLPSDRFSAERTGGSVSTLTIQRTQQEDSAVYLCASSPVGGLTEAFFGQGTRLTVV.

The chain employs TRBV19 and TRBJ2-7; TRBD1 matches at 8 bases. The CDR3 length is 14 residues. Germline CDR1 LNHDA, CDR2 SQIVND (reference sequence). The trim removed 9 bases at V and 3 bases at J, leaving 10 bases unmatched. CDR3 sequence (DNA): TGTGCCAGCAGTCCCGGGACAGGCATCTACGAGCAGTACTTC. Its protein is CASSPGTGIYEQYF.